The rows below give T cell receptor beta chains drawn from one sample of a study of shared clonotypes between healthy human individuals. Libraries were prepared by immunoSEQ multiplex PCR; TCRdb keeps only in-frame clonotypes and omits some of them. The table lists some 1,900,000 clones, about 95% of them singletons. The specimen sequenced was naive CD8+ T cells sorted from blood. The receptors were gathered from a young man in good health. CDR3s include the opening cysteine and the closing phenylalanine or tryptophan.

len: 14
v_gene: TRBV27
CDR3aa: CASSTKGGIQPQHF

len: 14
v_gene: TRBV30
CDR3aa: CAWSDGGGDYEQYF

len: 17
v_gene: TRBV7-2
CDR3aa: CASSLLVLAGVPETQYF

len: 16
v_gene: TRBV5-6
CDR3aa: CASSLNRGWGNTEAFF

len: 13
v_gene: TRBV11-2
CDR3aa: CASSFSETYEQYF

len: 13
v_gene: TRBV2
CDR3aa: CASSERGGPEAFF

len: 18
v_gene: TRBV4-1
CDR3aa: CASSQTPGTEMNTGELFF

len: 16
v_gene: TRBV9
CDR3aa: CASSGRTGVSSTEAFF

len: 17
v_gene: TRBV7-9
CDR3aa: CASSLGLAGEGFYEQYF

len: 17
v_gene: TRBV7-9
CDR3aa: CASSLGMGLAGPDTQYF

len: 15
v_gene: TRBV27
CDR3aa: CASSPRQLLTDTQYF

len: 12
v_gene: TRBV5-6
CDR3aa: CASSFEGVEAFF

len: 15
v_gene: TRBV4-1
CDR3aa: CASSQYQGAYNEQFF

len: 15
v_gene: TRBV27
CDR3aa: CASSFDRGGNYGYTF

len: 14
v_gene: TRBV27
CDR3aa: CASTPKDSLTGYTF

len: 17
v_gene: TRBV5-1
CDR3aa: CASSLAGERISNEKLFF

len: 14
v_gene: TRBV6-4
CDR3aa: CASSDSMSAGELFF

len: 14
v_gene: TRBV15
CDR3aa: CATSSDRGNTEAFF

len: 15
v_gene: TRBV7-2
CDR3aa: CASSQRGAANEKLFF

len: 13
v_gene: TRBV15
CDR3aa: CATSRTGSYEQYF

len: 16
v_gene: TRBV5-5
CDR3aa: CASSLETSYPTYEQYF

len: 15
v_gene: TRBV7-9
CDR3aa: CASSSVQAVNTEAFF

len: 12
v_gene: TRBV6-1
CDR3aa: CTSRRDWDEQFF

len: 13
v_gene: TRBV7-9
CDR3aa: CASSPGRQETQYF

len: 15
v_gene: TRBV21-1
CDR3aa: CASPILAGVPHEQYF

len: 16
v_gene: TRBV4-3
CDR3aa: CASSPTLAGEADTQYF

len: 14
v_gene: TRBV30
CDR3aa: CAWSVAGAEDTQYF